The 8 T cell receptor beta chains in this list originate from one sample, sequenced in a study of neurological immune-mediated disorders. TCRdb fed the 5' RACE reads into MiXCR, producing one record per CDR3 protein. The table shows tens of thousands of distinct CDR3 sequences, with roughly 9.5% occurring only once. Sequencing was performed on PBMCs. These receptors originate from a man aged 45-65 years in good health.

The chain joins TRBV28 to TRBJ2-5; TRBD1 matches 7 bases. CDR1 is MDHEN and CDR2 is SYDVKM in the germline V gene. V trimming: 5 bases; J trimming: 5 bases; junction bases outside the gene matches: 14. CDR3 size: 16 residues. The CDR3 DNA reads as TGTGCCAGCAGTAAACTCCTGACAGGGAATCGGGAGACCCAGTACTTC. Its translation is CASSKLLTGNRETQYF.

This clonotype was seen repeatedly, ten times or more. This chain links TRBV2 with TRBJ2-3, with D uncertain. There are 14 residues in the CDR3. The V end lost 5 bases, the J end lost 0 bases, and 9 bases lay between the germline ends. Per germline, CDR1 SNHLY and CDR2 FYNNEI. CDR3 residues: CASSWLRSTDTQYF. The CDR3 region has the DNA TGTGCCAGCAGTTGGCTCCGTAGCACAGATACGCAGTATTTT.

This clonotype has at least ten counts. The chain links TRBV7-2 to TRBJ2-1; no definite D call. Germline assignment: CDR1 SGHTA and CDR2 FQGNSA. The CDR3 runs 14 residues. The V end lost 5 bases, the J end lost 8 bases, and 16 bases lay between the germline ends. CDR3 in amino acids: CASSPRLVHDEQFF. Here the CDR3 DNA reads TGTGCCAGCAGCCCCCGACTGGTCCACGATGAGCAGTTCTTC. The full variable domain, its missing parts supplied by reference TRBV7-2 and TRBJ2-1, is GAGVSQSPSNKVTEKGKDVELRCDPISGHTALYWYRQSLGQGLEFLIYFQGNSAPDKSGLPSDRFSAERTGGSVSTLTIQRTQQEDSAVYLCASSPRLVHDEQFFGPGTRLTVL.

This clonotype was seen repeatedly, ten times or more. V gene TRBV28 combines with J gene TRBJ1-2; 10 nucleotides agree with TRBD1. Germline V gene sequence: CDR1 MDHEN, CDR2 SYDVKM. V shed 6 bases and J 4 bases; nucleotides not matched to a gene: 5. The CDR3 consists of 14 residues. DNA for the CDR3: TGTGCCAGCAGAACCGGGACAGGGGTCTATGGCTACACCTTC. Its translation is CASRTGTGVYGYTF.

In this sample, this clonotype turned up many times. This chain connects TRBV12-3 or TRBV12-4 to TRBJ2-3; 7 positions agree with TRBD1. The V segment lost 6 bases and the J segment 4 bases; nucleotides outside the gene matches: 4. The CDR3 has 13 residues. The CDR3 reads CASSRQGPDTQYF. The CDR3 region has the DNA TGTGCCAGCAGCCGACAGGGACCAGATACGCAGTATTTT.

This clonotype appeared many times. The chain combines TRBV9 with TRBJ2-4; 10 nucleotides agree with TRBD1. CDR1 is SGDLS and CDR2 is YYNGEE in the germline V gene. V was pared by 4 bases and J by 1 base, with 8 bases of the junction left unmatched. This CDR3 is 17 amino acids long. CDR3 protein: CASSPRQGAVAKNIQYF. As DNA, the CDR3 is TGTGCCAGCAGCCCTCGACAGGGGGCGGTCGCCAAAAACATTCAGTACTTC.

This clonotype was seen repeatedly, ten times or more. The chain recombines TRBV29-1 with TRBJ2-3; D is unclear. Trimming removed 5 bases at V and 0 bases at J, with 12 bases between. Germline-derived CDR1 and CDR2 are SQVTM and ANQGSEA. The CDR3 runs to 14 residues. Here the CDR3 reads CSVPLSISTDTQYF. The DNA for the CDR3 is TGCAGCGTTCCCCTCTCCATTAGCACAGATACGCAGTATTTT.

Ten or more counts support this clonotype. The rearrangement joins TRBV3-1 to TRBJ1-2, with D perhaps matching TRBD1 (5 bases). This CDR3 comprises 14 residues. Trimming removed 0 bases at V and 7 bases at J, with 12 bases between. CDR1 LGHDT and CDR2 YNNKEL come from the germline V gene (reference sequence). Here the CDR3 reads CASSQDGGGAGYTF. CDR3 nucleotides: TGTGCCAGCAGCCAAGACGGGGGAGGTGCTGGCTACACCTTC.